The rows below give T cell receptor beta chains drawn from one sample of a study of T cell changes during pregnancy in multiple sclerosis. Only in-frame clones appear in the TCRdb table, and some are missing; sequencing was by immunoSEQ multiplex PCR. The table records tens of thousands of clones, nearly 95% of them present only once. The source was CD4+ T cells from peripheral blood mononuclear cells, collected after pregnancy. The receptors were gathered from a female donor with multiple sclerosis, enrolled in a pregnancy study. Each CDR3 is given with its conserved first and last residue. Fields, in order: V gene, D gene, J gene, clone size, CDR3 protein, CDR3 DNA. D genes are given only for firm matches. Expanded clones are given a class, and other clones once, few, many or no size at all.

v_gene: TRBV19
d_gene: TRBD2
j_gene: TRBJ2-5
abundance: -
CDR3aa: CASSAPRTSGEPQYF
CDR3nt: TGTGCCAGTAGTGCCCCCAGGACTAGCGGCGAGCCCCAGTACTTC

v_gene: TRBV14
d_gene: -
j_gene: TRBJ1-3
abundance: -
CDR3aa: CASSQETSFGAIYF
CDR3nt: TGTGCCAGCAGCCAAGAAACCTCGTTCGGGGCCATATATTTT

v_gene: TRBV6-5
d_gene: TRBD1
j_gene: TRBJ2-2
abundance: -
CDR3aa: CASSYSGTGGLFF
CDR3nt: TGTGCCAGCAGTTACAGTGGGACAGGGGGGCTGTTTTTT

v_gene: TRBV27
d_gene: TRBD1
j_gene: TRBJ2-5
abundance: -
CDR3aa: CASSYRGETQYF
CDR3nt: TGTGCCAGCAGTTACAGGGGTGAGACCCAGTACTTC

v_gene: TRBV28
d_gene: TRBD1
j_gene: TRBJ2-7
abundance: -
CDR3aa: CASSPPGTGHYEQYF
CDR3nt: TGTGCCAGCAGTCCACCCGGGACAGGGCACTACGAGCAGTACTTC

v_gene: TRBV7-2
d_gene: TRBD1
j_gene: TRBJ1-5
abundance: -
CDR3aa: CASSEGQGWGQPQHF
CDR3nt: TGTGCCAGCAGCGAGGGACAGGGATGGGGTCAGCCCCAGCATTTT

v_gene: TRBV11-3
d_gene: -
j_gene: TRBJ2-3
abundance: -
CDR3aa: CASSLGQPGDTQYF
CDR3nt: TGTGCCAGCAGCTTGGGGCAGCCAGGAGATACGCAGTATTTT

v_gene: TRBV19
d_gene: -
j_gene: TRBJ2-1
abundance: -
CDR3aa: CASTLTRRNEQFF
CDR3nt: TGTGCCAGTACCTTAACTAGACGCAATGAGCAGTTCTTC

v_gene: TRBV27
d_gene: -
j_gene: TRBJ1-1
abundance: -
CDR3aa: CASRVKQNTEAFF
CDR3nt: TGTGCCAGCAGAGTGAAGCAGAACACTGAAGCTTTCTTT

v_gene: TRBV7-2
d_gene: -
j_gene: TRBJ2-1
abundance: -
CDR3aa: CASSSTGYEQFF
CDR3nt: TGTGCCAGCTCATCAACAGGCTATGAGCAGTTCTTC

v_gene: TRBV9
d_gene: -
j_gene: TRBJ2-2
abundance: -
CDR3aa: CASSVSLAQNTGELFF
CDR3nt: TGTGCCAGCAGCGTATCTCTAGCACAGAACACCGGGGAGCTGTTTTTT

v_gene: TRBV6-5
d_gene: -
j_gene: TRBJ2-1
abundance: -
CDR3aa: CASSSPSSGLYNEQFF
CDR3nt: TGTGCCAGCAGTTCCCCGTCCAGCGGACTCTACAATGAGCAGTTCTTC

v_gene: TRBV7-9
d_gene: TRBD2
j_gene: TRBJ2-7
abundance: -
CDR3aa: CASSRSGISYEQYF
CDR3nt: TGTGCCAGCAGTCGTAGCGGGATTTCCTACGAGCAGTACTTC

v_gene: TRBV19
d_gene: TRBD1
j_gene: TRBJ2-6
abundance: -
CDR3aa: CASRRDRTSGANVLTF
CDR3nt: TGTGCCAGTAGAAGGGACAGGACTTCTGGGGCCAACGTCCTGACTTTC

v_gene: TRBV2
d_gene: -
j_gene: TRBJ2-1
abundance: -
CDR3aa: CASETGAGVWNEQFF
CDR3nt: TGTGCCAGCGAGACAGGGGCGGGAGTGTGGAATGAGCAGTTCTTC

v_gene: TRBV19
d_gene: TRBD1
j_gene: TRBJ2-5
abundance: -
CDR3aa: CASRGTGVLETQYF
CDR3nt: TGTGCCAGTAGGGGGACAGGAGTCTTGGAGACCCAGTACTTC

v_gene: TRBV6-1
d_gene: -
j_gene: TRBJ1-1
abundance: -
CDR3aa: CASRDPGENTEAFF
CDR3nt: TGTGCCAGCAGAGACCCCGGGGAGAACACTGAAGCTTTCTTT

v_gene: TRBV5-1
d_gene: TRBD2
j_gene: TRBJ2-1
abundance: -
CDR3aa: CASSSGLAGDNEQFF
CDR3nt: TGCGCCAGCAGCTCCGGACTAGCGGGGGACAATGAGCAGTTCTTC

v_gene: TRBV18
d_gene: -
j_gene: TRBJ2-1
abundance: once
CDR3aa: CASSQGTTYTTGNEQFF
CDR3nt: TGTGCCAGCTCTCAGGGGACTACCTATACTACCGGCAATGAGCAGTTCTTC

v_gene: TRBV7-9
d_gene: TRBD1
j_gene: TRBJ1-1
abundance: -
CDR3aa: CASSFFLGQGYTEAFF
CDR3nt: TGTGCCAGCAGCTTCTTCCTGGGACAGGGTTACACTGAAGCTTTCTTT

v_gene: TRBV9
d_gene: TRBD1
j_gene: TRBJ1-1
abundance: -
CDR3aa: CASSVGPSTGTGSLDTEAFF
CDR3nt: TGTGCCAGCAGCGTAGGCCCCTCAACCGGGACAGGGTCTTTGGACACTGAAGCTTTCTTT

v_gene: TRBV27
d_gene: -
j_gene: TRBJ1-2
abundance: -
CDR3aa: CASSSLDRSYGYTF
CDR3nt: TGTGCCAGCAGTTCCCTCGACAGAAGCTATGGCTACACCTTC

v_gene: TRBV19
d_gene: -
j_gene: TRBJ1-3
abundance: -
CDR3aa: CASNGGIASSGNTIYF
CDR3nt: TGTGCCAGTAATGGAGGGATCGCAAGCTCTGGAAACACCATATATTTT

v_gene: TRBV12-5
d_gene: TRBD1
j_gene: TRBJ1-2
abundance: -
CDR3aa: CASGLLIRDRGTPNYGYTF
CDR3nt: TGTGCTAGTGGTTTGCTCATCCGGGACAGGGGGACCCCTAACTATGGCTACACCTTC

v_gene: TRBV29-1
d_gene: TRBD2
j_gene: TRBJ2-3
abundance: once
CDR3aa: CSVGGVGTSGRTDTQYF
CDR3nt: TGCAGCGTTGGGGGCGTGGGGACTAGCGGACGCACAGATACGCAGTATTTT

v_gene: TRBV28
d_gene: TRBD1
j_gene: TRBJ1-4
abundance: -
CDR3aa: CASSRVTGGYEKLFF
CDR3nt: TGTGCCAGCAGTCGGGTGACAGGGGGGTATGAAAAACTGTTTTTT

v_gene: TRBV2
d_gene: TRBD1
j_gene: TRBJ2-5
abundance: -
CDR3aa: CASSRDRGPETQYF
CDR3nt: TGTGCCAGCAGCCGGGACAGGGGACCAGAGACCCAGTACTTC

v_gene: TRBV28
d_gene: TRBD2
j_gene: TRBJ2-7
abundance: -
CDR3aa: CASLSGEVAAFYEQYF
CDR3nt: TGTGCCAGCCTTAGCGGGGAGGTAGCGGCCTTCTACGAGCAGTACTTC

v_gene: TRBV9
d_gene: -
j_gene: TRBJ1-2
abundance: few
CDR3aa: CASSVDVEVYGYTF
CDR3nt: TGTGCCAGCAGCGTAGATGTGGAGGTTTATGGCTACACCTTC

v_gene: TRBV6-1
d_gene: -
j_gene: TRBJ2-1
abundance: -
CDR3aa: CASSEAGLAFYNEQFF
CDR3nt: TGTGCCAGCAGTGAAGCGGGCCTAGCGTTTTACAATGAGCAGTTCTTC

v_gene: TRBV28
d_gene: -
j_gene: TRBJ2-6
abundance: -
CDR3aa: CASTRQTTNVLTF
CDR3nt: TGTGCCAGCACCCGACAGACAACCAACGTCCTGACTTTC

v_gene: TRBV10-3
d_gene: -
j_gene: TRBJ2-2
abundance: -
CDR3aa: CAIRQSGGYTGELFF
CDR3nt: TGTGCCATCAGACAATCCGGGGGATACACCGGGGAGCTGTTTTTT

v_gene: TRBV5-1
d_gene: -
j_gene: TRBJ2-3
abundance: -
CDR3aa: CASSWQGSTDTQYF
CDR3nt: TGCGCCAGCAGCTGGCAGGGCAGCACAGATACGCAGTATTTT

v_gene: TRBV7-9
d_gene: TRBD1
j_gene: TRBJ1-2
abundance: -
CDR3aa: CASSLVGQGFHGYTF
CDR3nt: TGTGCCAGCAGCTTAGTTGGACAGGGATTTCATGGCTACACCTTC

v_gene: TRBV28
d_gene: TRBD2
j_gene: TRBJ2-3
abundance: -
CDR3aa: CASSLSGPVATSGSADTQYF
CDR3nt: TGTGCCAGCAGTTTATCGGGGCCGGTTGCGACTAGCGGGTCTGCGGATACGCAGTATTTT

v_gene: TRBV5-4
d_gene: TRBD1
j_gene: TRBJ2-7
abundance: -
CDR3aa: CASSLADRGRHEQYF
CDR3nt: TGTGCCAGCAGCTTGGCCGACAGGGGACGGCACGAGCAGTACTTC

v_gene: TRBV5-1
d_gene: TRBD1
j_gene: TRBJ1-1
abundance: -
CDR3aa: CASSHKGASTEAFF
CDR3nt: TGCGCCAGCAGCCATAAGGGGGCTAGCACTGAAGCTTTCTTT

v_gene: TRBV28
d_gene: TRBD1
j_gene: TRBJ1-4
abundance: -
CDR3aa: CASSLSTGGSEKLFF
CDR3nt: TGTGCCAGCAGTTTATCTACAGGGGGAAGTGAAAAACTGTTTTTT

v_gene: TRBV9
d_gene: TRBD2
j_gene: TRBJ2-1
abundance: -
CDR3aa: CASSVGGGGTSLGNEQFF
CDR3nt: TGTGCCAGCAGCGTAGGGGGTGGGGGGACTAGCTTGGGCAATGAGCAGTTCTTC

v_gene: TRBV19
d_gene: TRBD1
j_gene: TRBJ1-2
abundance: -
CDR3aa: CASRNTGTGGNYGYTF
CDR3nt: TGTGCCAGTAGAAATACCGGGACAGGGGGTAACTATGGCTACACCTTC

v_gene: TRBV25-1
d_gene: -
j_gene: TRBJ2-7
abundance: -
CDR3aa: CASSRGWYEQYF
CDR3nt: TGTGCCAGCAGCCGGGGGTGGTACGAGCAGTACTTC

v_gene: TRBV4-1
d_gene: -
j_gene: TRBJ2-7
abundance: -
CDR3aa: CASSQATIDSTYEQYF
CDR3nt: TGCGCCAGCAGCCAAGCCACTATAGACTCAACCTACGAGCAGTACTTC

v_gene: TRBV5-4
d_gene: TRBD1
j_gene: TRBJ1-6
abundance: -
CDR3aa: CASSIRQGRPEATLHF
CDR3nt: TGTGCCAGCAGCATCCGACAGGGGCGACCAGAGGCAACCCTCCACTTT

v_gene: TRBV5-1
d_gene: TRBD2
j_gene: TRBJ2-3
abundance: -
CDR3aa: CASSLRTSGRTDTQYF
CDR3nt: TGCGCCAGCAGCTTGCGGACTAGCGGGAGGACAGATACGCAGTATTTT

v_gene: TRBV15
d_gene: -
j_gene: TRBJ2-6
abundance: -
CDR3aa: CATSSRGDTRSGANVLTF
CDR3nt: TGTGCCACCAGCAGTCGGGGGGACACGCGCTCTGGGGCCAACGTCCTGACTTTC

v_gene: TRBV9
d_gene: TRBD1
j_gene: TRBJ1-3
abundance: -
CDR3aa: CASSSRTGKYSGNTIYF
CDR3nt: TGTGCCAGCAGCTCCCGGACAGGGAAATACTCTGGAAACACCATATATTTT

v_gene: TRBV6-5
d_gene: -
j_gene: TRBJ2-7
abundance: -
CDR3aa: CASRQGYEQYF
CDR3nt: TGTGCCAGCAGACAGGGCTACGAGCAGTACTTC

v_gene: TRBV5-1
d_gene: -
j_gene: TRBJ1-4
abundance: -
CDR3aa: CASSTGRGEKLFF
CDR3nt: TGCGCCAGCAGCACCGGGAGAGGCGAAAAACTGTTTTTT

v_gene: TRBV28
d_gene: TRBD1
j_gene: TRBJ1-2
abundance: -
CDR3aa: CASSRQTGVANYGYTF
CDR3nt: TGTGCCAGCAGTCGCCAGACAGGGGTGGCTAACTATGGCTACACCTTC

v_gene: TRBV2
d_gene: TRBD2
j_gene: TRBJ2-2
abundance: -
CDR3aa: CASRPRLATGELFF
CDR3nt: TGTGCCAGCAGACCCAGACTAGCCACCGGGGAGCTGTTTTTT